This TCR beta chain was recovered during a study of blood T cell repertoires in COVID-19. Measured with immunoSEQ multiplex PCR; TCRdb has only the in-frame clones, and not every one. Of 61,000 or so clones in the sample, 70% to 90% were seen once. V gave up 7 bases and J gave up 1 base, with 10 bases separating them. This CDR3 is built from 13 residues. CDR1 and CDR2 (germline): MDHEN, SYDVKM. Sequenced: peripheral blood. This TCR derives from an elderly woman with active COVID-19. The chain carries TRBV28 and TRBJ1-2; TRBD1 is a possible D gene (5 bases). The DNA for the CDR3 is TGTGCCAGCACCATACAGGATAACTATGGCTACACCTTC. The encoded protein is CASTIQDNYGYTF.